This is a list of T cell receptor beta chains from one sample in a study of blood T cell repertoires in COVID-19. The data were produced by immunoSEQ multiplex PCR, yet TCRdb's version contains in-frame clones alone and is incomplete. The sample records more than 90,000 clones, roughly 87% being singletons. The material sequenced was peripheral blood. The receptors were sampled from an older woman with COVID-19, enrolled during active disease. CDR3s leave out the opening cysteine and the closing phenylalanine or tryptophan.

J | V | CDR3
TRBJ2-1 | TRBV12-3/TRBV12-4 | ASSLAYYNEQF
TRBJ1-2 | TRBV7-8 | ASSPDRQRPYGYT
TRBJ2-1 | TRBV9 | ASSDRLGGGRNEQF
TRBJ2-3 | TRBV5-1 | ASSFSQFYTDTQY
TRBJ2-5 | TRBV5-1 | ASSLPGQETQY
TRBJ2-1 | TRBV6-5 | ASRARDRETNEQF
TRBJ1-2 | TRBV19 | ASSNHQGLYGYT
TRBJ2-5 | TRBV9 | ASSVVGGGAETQY
TRBJ1-2 | TRBV19 | ASNPTGPRIFGYT
TRBJ1-1 | TRBV6-5 | ASNTGLDTEAF
TRBJ1-4 | TRBV7-2 | ASSLGPGRKLF
TRBJ2-7 | TRBV9 | ASSPGLAGGHPEQY
TRBJ1-1 | TRBV9 | ASSPQDFGGTEAF
TRBJ1-6 | TRBV6-2/TRBV6-3 | ASSPRTERGSPLH
TRBJ1-2 | TRBV18 | ASSRQQGDGYT
TRBJ1-1 | TRBV6-5 | ASNQRDRGEAF
TRBJ1-4 | TRBV2 | ASSGTGGNEKLF
TRBJ2-4 | TRBV3-1/TRBV3-2 | ASSRQGNIQY
TRBJ1-6 | TRBV6-5 | ASRSGGAKNSPLH
TRBJ2-1 | TRBV24-1 | ATAEPGQGAYEQF
TRBJ1-2 | TRBV5-4 | ASSPTGGSYGYT
TRBJ1-1 | TRBV4-3 | ASSQVLVEGRGRGNTEAF
TRBJ1-4 | TRBV5-1 | ASSSDSGATNEKLF
TRBJ2-3 | TRBV7-2 | ASSLRGITDTQY
TRBJ1-5 | TRBV6-5 | ASSYTDRGQPQH
TRBJ2-1 | TRBV11-2 | ASSLVIYRPNEQF
TRBJ1-6 | TRBV28 | ASGDRDSPLH
TRBJ2-5 | TRBV14 | ASSQAVRGSETQY
TRBJ2-3 | TRBV6-4 | ASSDPSGGPDTQY
TRBJ1-1 | TRBV6-1 | ASSEAYRNTEAF
TRBJ1-2 | TRBV4-1 | ASSQRDKYGYT
TRBJ2-3 | TRBV4-3 | ASSHRQGATDTQY
TRBJ1-3 | TRBV5-1 | ASSPGQEISRAGNTIY
TRBJ2-3 | TRBV7-2 | ASSSRGRDTQY
TRBJ1-6 | TRBV2 | ASSDRTGDSPLH
TRBJ2-5 | TRBV5-1 | ASSLGQGPETQY
TRBJ1-1 | TRBV7-2 | ASSPRGLGVVAF